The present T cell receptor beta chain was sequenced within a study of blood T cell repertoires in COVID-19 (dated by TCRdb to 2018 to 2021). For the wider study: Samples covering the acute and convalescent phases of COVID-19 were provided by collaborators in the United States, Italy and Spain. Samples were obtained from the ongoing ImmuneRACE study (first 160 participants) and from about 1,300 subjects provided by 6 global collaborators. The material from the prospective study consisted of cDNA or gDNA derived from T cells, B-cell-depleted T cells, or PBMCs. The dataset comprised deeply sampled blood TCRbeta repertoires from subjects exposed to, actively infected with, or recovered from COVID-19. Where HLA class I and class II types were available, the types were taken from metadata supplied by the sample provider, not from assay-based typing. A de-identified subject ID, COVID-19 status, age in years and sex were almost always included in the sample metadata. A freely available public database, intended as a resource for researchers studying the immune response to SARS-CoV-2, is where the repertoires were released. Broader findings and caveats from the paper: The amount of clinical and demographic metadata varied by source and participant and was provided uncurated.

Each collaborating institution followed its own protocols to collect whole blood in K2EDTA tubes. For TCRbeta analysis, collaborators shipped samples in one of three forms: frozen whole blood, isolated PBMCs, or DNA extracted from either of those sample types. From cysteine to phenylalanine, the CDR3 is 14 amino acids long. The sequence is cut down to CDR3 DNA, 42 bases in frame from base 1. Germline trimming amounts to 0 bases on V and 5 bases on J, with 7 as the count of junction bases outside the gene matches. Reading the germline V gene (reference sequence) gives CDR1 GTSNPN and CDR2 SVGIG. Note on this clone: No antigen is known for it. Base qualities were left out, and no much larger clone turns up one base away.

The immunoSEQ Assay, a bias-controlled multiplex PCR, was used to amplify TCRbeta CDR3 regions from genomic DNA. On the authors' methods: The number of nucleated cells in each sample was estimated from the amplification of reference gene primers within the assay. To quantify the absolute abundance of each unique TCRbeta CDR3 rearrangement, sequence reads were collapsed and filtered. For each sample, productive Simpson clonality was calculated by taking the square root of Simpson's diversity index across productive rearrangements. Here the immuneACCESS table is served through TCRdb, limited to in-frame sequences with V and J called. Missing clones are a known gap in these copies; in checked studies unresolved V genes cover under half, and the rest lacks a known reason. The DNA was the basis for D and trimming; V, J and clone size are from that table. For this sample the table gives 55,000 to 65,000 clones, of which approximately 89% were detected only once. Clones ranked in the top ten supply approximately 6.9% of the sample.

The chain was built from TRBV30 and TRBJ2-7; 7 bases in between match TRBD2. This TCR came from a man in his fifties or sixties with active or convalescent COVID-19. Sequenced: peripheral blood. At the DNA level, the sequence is TGTGCCTGGAGTGTACAGCGGGACGCCAACGAGCAGTACTTC. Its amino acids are CAWSVQRDANEQYF.